This is a list of T cell receptor beta chains from one sample in a study of post-analysis software for immune sequencing data. In TCRdb, the PCR reads were re-called with MiXCR into one record per CDR3 protein. Of more than 450,000 distinct CDR3 sequences listed, 44% were seen once; the top ten hold over 1.5%. Sequenced sample: blood. These receptors originate from a girl under 18 with multiple sclerosis. The CDR3 runs from the conserved cysteine through the conserved F or W. D genes are given only for firm matches. Clone size appears in some rows only: once, few, many, or a class for an expanded clone.

j_gene | v_gene | abundance | d_gene | CDR3aa | CDR3nt
TRBJ1-2 | TRBV6-5 | - | - | CASSYWAGVGYGYTF | TGTGCCAGCAGTTACTGGGCAGGGGTCGGCTATGGCTACACCTTC
TRBJ2-1 | TRBV7-9 | - | - | CASSPQDNEQFF | TGTGCCAGCAGCCCTCAAGACAATGAGCAGTTCTTC
TRBJ2-7 | TRBV9 | - | TRBD1 | CASSVTGTGQAEQYF | TGTGCCAGCAGCGTGACCGGGACAGGACAAGCCGAGCAGTACTTC
TRBJ1-2 | TRBV5-5 | - | - | CASSGGGLYGYTF | TGTGCCAGCAGCGGGGGGGGACTCTATGGCTACACCTTC
TRBJ2-3 | TRBV10-3 | few | - | CASRSEGIGTDTQYF | TGTGCCTCGAGAAGCGAAGGGATAGGAACAGATACGCAGTATTTT
TRBJ2-3 | TRBV29-1 | few | TRBD1 | CSVEDLQGGRLGAQYF | TGCAGCGTTGAAGATCTTCAAGGGGGCCGCCTGGGGGCGCAGTATTTT
TRBJ2-1 | TRBV10-3 | - | - | CAISGTSNEQFF | TGTGCCATCAGTGGGACCTCCAATGAGCAGTTCTTC
TRBJ2-7 | TRBV18 | - | TRBD2 | CASSPTKAGARGEQYF | TGTGCCAGCTCACCAACGAAAGCGGGGGCGCGTGGCGAGCAGTACTTC
TRBJ2-7 | TRBV5-1 | - | - | CASSTARDEQYF | TGCGCCAGCAGCACCGCAAGGGACGAGCAGTACTTC
TRBJ2-1 | TRBV5-6 | few | TRBD1 | CASSDTIRQGVDNEQFF | TGTGCCAGCAGCGATACAATTCGACAGGGAGTAGACAATGAGCAGTTCTTC
TRBJ2-5 | TRBV5-1 | - | - | CASSPRRTEETQYF | TGCGCCAGCAGCCCGCGGCGGACTGAAGAGACCCAGTACTTC
TRBJ2-7 | TRBV28 | few | TRBD1 | CASAILGGTTYEQYF | TGTGCCAGCGCTATTCTAGGGGGCACCACCTACGAGCAGTACTTC
TRBJ2-1 | TRBV9 | - | TRBD2 | CASSGGLAAYNEQFF | TGTGCCAGCAGCGGGGGACTAGCGGCGTACAATGAGCAGTTCTTC
TRBJ2-7 | TRBV6-5 | - | - | CASSYSPPGSLDRLSHEQYF | TGTGCCAGCAGTTACTCCCCGCCCGGTTCCTTGGACCGCCTTTCCCACGAGCAGTACTTC
TRBJ2-3 | TRBV5-6 | few | TRBD2 | CASSGQRGGPDTQYF | TGTGCCAGCAGCGGCCAGCGGGGGGGCCCAGATACGCAGTATTTT
TRBJ1-1 | TRBV7-2 | - | - | CASSLDGARSEAFF | TGTGCCAGCAGCTTAGATGGTGCAAGGTCTGAAGCTTTCTTT
TRBJ2-3 | TRBV20-1 | - | TRBD2 | CSASWRGGGPSDTQYF | TGCAGTGCTAGTTGGAGGGGCGGGGGGCCGTCAGATACGCAGTATTTT
TRBJ1-4 | TRBV5-1 | - | - | CASSSARGNNEKLFF | TGCGCCAGCAGCTCGGCAAGAGGGAATAATGAAAAACTGTTTTTT
TRBJ1-1 | TRBV29-1 | few | - | CSVERPLNAEAFF | TGCAGCGTTGAAAGGCCTCTAAACGCTGAAGCTTTCTTT
TRBJ2-7 | TRBV12-3/TRBV12-4 | few | TRBD2 | CASSLTSGREANEQYF | TGTGCCAGCAGTTTGACTAGCGGGAGGGAAGCCAACGAGCAGTACTTC
TRBJ2-2 | TRBV12-3/TRBV12-4 | - | - | CASSLARGRSGTGELFF | TGTGCCAGCAGTTTAGCGCGGGGGCGGAGCGGCACCGGGGAGCTGTTTTTT
TRBJ2-3 | TRBV6-5 | few | TRBD1 | CASSYSIRGRTDTQYF | TGTGCCAGCAGTTACTCGATCAGGGGGCGCACAGATACGCAGTATTTT
TRBJ2-3 | TRBV28 | - | - | CASSSSTPDTQYF | TGTGCCAGCAGCTCCTCGACACCAGATACGCAGTATTTT
TRBJ2-1 | TRBV24-1 | - | - | CATSDADRSTYNEQFF | TGTGCCACCAGTGATGCGGACAGAAGTACCTACAATGAGCAGTTCTTC
TRBJ2-1 | TRBV12-3/TRBV12-4 | - | TRBD2 | CASTPLLAGGGEQFF | TGTGCCAGCACCCCGCTCCTAGCGGGAGGCGGTGAGCAGTTCTTC
TRBJ2-1 | TRBV20-1 | few | - | CSATKPSNEQFF | TGCAGTGCTACTAAGCCGTCCAATGAGCAGTTCTTC
TRBJ2-3 | TRBV5-1 | few | - | CASSTTRSTDTQYF | TGCGCCAGCAGCACGACTAGGAGCACAGATACGCAGTATTTT
TRBJ2-7 | TRBV6-5 | - | TRBD2 | CASSYEGPGLADTYEQYF | TGTGCCAGCAGTTACGAGGGACCTGGACTAGCGGATACCTACGAGCAGTACTTC
TRBJ1-6 | TRBV7-6 | - | - | CASSLVSRQGNSPLHF | TGTGCCAGCAGCTTAGTCTCGCGGCAGGGGAATTCACCCCTCCACTTT
TRBJ2-7 | TRBV5-1 | few | TRBD2 | CASSVGLVIHEQYF | TGCGCCAGCAGCGTGGGACTAGTGATCCACGAGCAGTACTTC
TRBJ2-7 | TRBV4-2 | - | - | CASSQAFGSQYEQYF | TGTGCCAGCAGCCAAGCGTTCGGGAGCCAATACGAGCAGTACTTC
TRBJ2-1 | TRBV20-1 | - | - | CSARNPGRNEQFF | TGCAGTGCTAGGAATCCGGGACGAAATGAGCAGTTCTTC
TRBJ1-1 | TRBV20-1 | - | - | CSGLKEVSEAFF | TGCAGTGGTCTTAAAGAGGTATCCGAAGCTTTCTTT
TRBJ2-1 | TRBV12-3/TRBV12-4 | - | - | CASSPVGDEQFF | TGTGCCAGCAGCCCTGTAGGGGATGAGCAGTTCTTC
TRBJ2-5 | TRBV12-3/TRBV12-4 | - | TRBD2 | CASSFTSGSLMTQYF | TGTGCCAGCAGTTTTACTAGCGGGAGTCTTATGACCCAGTACTTC
TRBJ2-4 | TRBV7-9 | - | - | CASSLATPYKQYF | TGTGCCAGCAGCTTAGCGACTCCCTACAAGCAGTACTTC
TRBJ2-5 | TRBV12-3/TRBV12-4 | few | - | CASSREKEAQYF | TGTGCCAGCAGTCGGGAGAAGGAGGCCCAGTACTTC
TRBJ2-1 | TRBV7-3 | few | - | CASSPDQSSYNEQFF | TGTGCCAGCAGCCCGGACCAGAGCTCCTACAATGAGCAGTTCTTC
TRBJ1-5 | TRBV5-6 | - | - | CASSQARGNQPQHF | TGTGCCAGCAGCCAGGCTCGGGGAAATCAGCCCCAGCATTTT
TRBJ2-3 | TRBV11-2 | once | TRBD2 | CASSSGTSGIGGTDTQYF | TGTGCCAGCAGCTCCGGGACTAGCGGGATCGGCGGCACAGATACGCAGTATTTT
TRBJ1-2 | TRBV6-6 | - | - | CAIARDINYGYTF | TGTGCCATCGCCCGGGACATAAACTATGGCTACACCTTC
TRBJ2-5 | TRBV20-1 | - | - | CSARLIETQYF | TGCAGTGCTAGGCTAATAGAGACCCAGTACTTC
TRBJ2-7 | TRBV6-5 | few | - | CASRRKYSYEQYF | TGTGCAAGCAGGAGGAAGTACTCCTACGAGCAGTACTTC
TRBJ1-1 | TRBV6-4 | - | - | CASSDKGGVNTEAFF | TGTGCCAGCAGTGACAAAGGGGGTGTGAACACTGAAGCTTTCTTT
TRBJ2-3 | TRBV12-3/TRBV12-4 | - | - | CASSFNRGRSTDTQYF | TGTGCCAGCAGTTTTAACCGGGGGAGGAGCACAGATACGCAGTATTTT
TRBJ2-4 | TRBV5-1 | - | TRBD2 | CASSLQAGGLAKNIQYF | TGCGCCAGCAGTCTTCAAGCGGGAGGGCTAGCCAAAAACATTCAGTACTTC
TRBJ2-5 | TRBV5-6 | few | - | CASSWRGQTQETQYF | TGTGCCAGCAGCTGGCGGGGACAGACCCAAGAGACCCAGTACTTC
TRBJ2-5 | TRBV12-3/TRBV12-4 | few | - | CASSLGRRETQYF | TGTGCCAGCAGTTTAGGGCGTCGGGAGACCCAGTACTTC
TRBJ1-6 | TRBV7-9 | - | - | CASSPLSVYNSPLHF | TGTGCCAGCAGCCCTTTATCGGTCTATAATTCACCCCTCCACTTT
TRBJ2-1 | TRBV6-5 | few | - | CASSYDGASYNEQFF | TGTGCCAGCAGTTACGACGGTGCCTCCTACAATGAGCAGTTCTTC
TRBJ2-7 | TRBV29-1 | few | TRBD1 | CSARDREPYEQYF | TGCAGCGCCCGGGACAGGGAACCCTACGAGCAGTACTTC
TRBJ2-1 | TRBV29-1 | - | - | CSVEPPGQKFF | TGCAGCGTTGAGCCTCCGGGACAAAAGTTCTTC
TRBJ1-2 | TRBV12-3/TRBV12-4 | - | - | CASSFLGQGSPYGYTF | TGTGCCAGCAGTTTCTTGGGCCAGGGGTCCCCCTATGGCTACACCTTC
TRBJ1-2 | TRBV12-3/TRBV12-4 | - | - | CASIPSSSPYGYTF | TGTGCCAGCATACCGTCAAGTTCACCCTATGGCTACACCTTC
TRBJ1-4 | TRBV2 | once | TRBD1 | CASSAQGGANEKLFF | TGTGCCAGCAGTGCACAGGGGGGGGCTAATGAAAAACTGTTTTTT
TRBJ2-5 | TRBV24-1 | few | - | CATSDTAQETQYF | TGTGCCACCAGTGATACAGCTCAAGAGACCCAGTACTTC
TRBJ2-7 | TRBV12-3/TRBV12-4 | - | - | CASSLVEDYEQYF | TGTGCCAGCAGTTTAGTGGAAGACTACGAGCAGTACTTC
TRBJ2-7 | TRBV7-9 | - | TRBD1 | CASSMKRQGPPAYEQYF | TGTGCCAGCAGCATGAAAAGACAGGGCCCCCCGGCCTACGAGCAGTACTTC
TRBJ2-1 | TRBV12-3/TRBV12-4 | - | - | CASSPGEFQETQFF | TGTGCCAGCAGTCCCGGGGAATTCCAAGAGACCCAGTTCTTC
TRBJ2-7 | TRBV6-5 | - | TRBD2 | CANRTSGSSYEQYF | TGTGCCAACAGAACTAGCGGGAGCTCCTACGAGCAGTACTTC